Shown below are 16 T cell receptor beta chains from a single sample sequenced in a study of blood T cell repertoires in COVID-19. The assay was immunoSEQ multiplex PCR, and TCRdb's table has in-frame clones only and misses some. The sample contains a few hundred thousand clones, around 90% of which appear only once. The specimen sequenced was peripheral blood. Receptors were obtained from a man aged 40-49 years with acute or convalescent COVID-19.

CDR3 nucleotides: TGTGCCAGCAGCCAAGTTAGGTTGAGGCTAGCCAAAAACATTCAGTACTTC. It is translated as CASSQVRLRLAKNIQYF. V usage is TRBV14 and J usage is TRBJ2-4; D gene ambiguous. Germline CDR1 is SGHDN and CDR2 is FVKESK. This CDR3 is built from 17 residues. Between the trimmed V and J ends, which lost 1 base and 0 bases, there was a span of 13 bases.

The chain joins TRBV6-5 to TRBJ2-2, with a weak D call TRBD1 (5 bases). V gave up 11 bases and J gave up 4 bases, with 17 bases separating them. There are 14 residues in the CDR3. In germline, CDR1 is MNHEY, CDR2 SVGAGI. CDR3 nucleotides: TGTGCCGCCCACAGGAAAACGGGCACCGGGGAGCTGTTTTTT. Translation gives CAAHRKTGTGELFF.

CDR3 loop: CASSTLTSGDNEQFF. The CDR3, as DNA: TGTGCCAGCAGCACCCTCACTAGCGGCGACAATGAGCAGTTCTTC. This chain joins TRBV28 and TRBJ2-1; 8 bases agree with TRBD2. Trimming cost V 6 bases and J 5 bases; bases outside gene matches: 9. CDR3 length: 15 residues. The germline V gene encodes CDR1 MDHEN and CDR2 SYDVKM. Full variable domain (missing parts from reference TRBV28 and TRBJ2-1): DVKVTQSSRYLVKRTGEKVFLECVQDMDHENMFWYRQDPGLGLRLIYFSYDVKMKEKGDIPEGYSVSREKKERFSLILESASTNQTSMYLCASSTLTSGDNEQFFGPGTRLTVL.

The genes are TRBV7-2 and TRBJ2-1; D is uncertain. This CDR3 comprises 13 residues. The V end was cut by 1 base, the J end by 8 bases, with 9 bases between. Germline V gene lookup returns CDR1 SGHTA and CDR2 FQGNSA. In DNA form, the CDR3 reads TGTGCCAGCAGCTTAGTTGCCGGTGATGAGCAGTTCTTC. Translating gives CASSLVAGDEQFF. Combining the CDR3 with reference TRBV7-2 and TRBJ2-1 gives the whole variable domain GAGVSQSPSNKVTEKGKDVELRCDPISGHTALYWYRQSLGQGLEFLIYFQGNSAPDKSGLPSDRFSAERTGGSVSTLTIQRTQQEDSAVYLCASSLVAGDEQFFGPGTRLTVL.

The V gene is TRBV30, the J gene TRBJ1-2; D gene ambiguous. CDR3 length: 12 residues. Trimming removed 2 bases from V and 8 bases from J, with 12 bases in between. In germline, CDR1 is GTSNPN, CDR2 SVGIG (reference sequence). In DNA form, the CDR3 reads TGTGCCTGGAGTACCGGGAACGAGGGCTACACCTTC. Its translation: CAWSTGNEGYTF.

V gene TRBV27 combines with J gene TRBJ2-7; D is possibly TRBD2 (7 bases). This CDR3 contains 14 residues. In germline, CDR1 is MNHEY, CDR2 SMNVEV (reference sequence). V lost 2 bases, J lost 5 bases, and 13 bases lay in between. As DNA, the CDR3 is TGTGCCAGCAGTTTAGCTCGGGGGGCGAACGAGCAGTACTTC. Translation gives CASSLARGANEQYF.

The genes are TRBV3-1 (or the pseudogene TRBV3-2) and TRBJ1-3; a weak D match, TRBD1 (6 bases). From germline, CDR1 is LGHDT and CDR2 YNNKEL (reference sequence). V lost 3 bases, J lost 2 bases, and 8 bases lay in between. The CDR3 sequence is 14 residues long. Here the CDR3 reads CASSQHRAGNTIYF. The CDR3 nucleotides are TGTGCCAGCAGCCAGCACAGGGCTGGAAACACCATATATTTT.

The rearrangement uses TRBV3-1 (or the pseudogene TRBV3-2) and TRBJ2-7; 12 nucleotides align to TRBD2. Per germline, CDR1 LGHDT and CDR2 YNNKEL (reference sequence). The CDR3 covers 15 residues. V lost 1 base, J lost 4 bases, and 2 bases stayed unmatched. This CDR3 reads CASSQVTSGRYEQYF. CDR3 sequence (DNA): TGTGCCAGCAGCCAAGTCACTAGCGGGAGGTACGAGCAGTACTTC.

This sequence joins TRBV6-6 and TRBJ1-1; 8 positions match TRBD1. From germline, CDR1 is MNHNY and CDR2 SVGAGI (reference sequence). The J segment lost 3 bases and the V segment lost 6 bases, leaving 6 bases of the junction unmatched. The CDR3 covers 14 residues. This chain's CDR3 is CASSRDRGYTEAFF. CDR3 coding DNA: TGTGCCAGCAGCCGTGACAGGGGTTACACTGAAGCTTTCTTT.

This clone has just one count. The V call is TRBV7-6, the J call TRBJ1-2; 8 nucleotides align to TRBD1. This CDR3 comprises 14 residues. Trimming at V came to 5 bases and at J to 7 bases, leaving 9 bases not matched to a gene. Germline V CDR1 and CDR2: SGHVS, FNYEAQ. Here the CDR3 DNA reads TGTGCCAGCAGCCAGAGACAGGGGAGTTCTGGCTACACCTTC. It encodes CASSQRQGSSGYTF.

This clone has a handful of counts. This chain joins TRBV5-1 and TRBJ2-7; TRBD1 matches 7 bases. The CDR3 loop spans 13 amino acids. Per germline, CDR1 SGHRS and CDR2 YFSETQ. Trimming took 4 bases from V and 12 from J; bases not matched to a gene: 13. CDR3 bases: TGCGCCAGCAGCGCTACGGGACAGAGGATGACGTACTTC. Protein: CASSATGQRMTYF.

This clone was observed a handful of times. This same CDR3 is encoded by further DNA sequences in the sample. The chain is built from TRBV30 and TRBJ1-2; the D is unclear. Trimming cost V 4 bases and J 4 bases, with 7 bases left between them. CDR1 and CDR2 from the germline V gene are GTSNPN and SVGIG (reference sequence). The CDR3 runs to 11 residues. The CDR3 DNA follows: TGTGCCTGGACCGGTTCCTATGGCTACACCTTC. Its protein is CAWTGSYGYTF.

With respect to this clone: Other DNA sequences in this sample translate to the same CDR3. The chain couples TRBV7-9 to TRBJ1-2, with D unclear. This CDR3 comprises 12 residues. Germline CDR1 reads SEHNR; CDR2 reads FQNEAQ (reference sequence). The germline V and J ends were trimmed by 1 base and 4 bases, with 4 bases remaining between them. CDR3 in amino acids: CASSLDGYGYTF. The CDR3 DNA reads TGTGCCAGCAGCTTAGACGGCTATGGCTACACCTTC.

The V call is TRBV9, the J call TRBJ1-1; D gene unclear. Trimming stripped 0 bases from V and 0 bases from J, with 9 bases between. This CDR3 has 15 residues. The germline V gene has CDR1 SGDLS and CDR2 YYNGEE. The CDR3 is CASSVVKGVNTEAFF. In DNA form, the CDR3 reads TGTGCCAGCAGCGTAGTTAAGGGAGTGAACACTGAAGCTTTCTTT.

This chain joins TRBV29-1 and TRBJ2-5; 9 bases map to TRBD2. Germline V gene sequence: CDR1 SQVTM, CDR2 ANQGSEA. V gave up 4 bases and J gave up 5 bases; unmatched junction bases: 23. The CDR3 loop spans 19 amino acids. DNA of the CDR3: TGCAGCGTTGTAGGTTGGGGGGAGGAGGCGGGAGGGCCGGGTGAGACCCAGTACTTC. This translates into CSVVGWGEEAGGPGETQYF.

DNA for the CDR3: TGTGCCAGCAGCCCCCTTCCGAACACTGAAGCTTTCTTT. Amino acid sequence: CASSPLPNTEAFF. The chain carries TRBV7-3 and TRBJ1-1; D is uncertain. Germline CDR1 is SGHTA and CDR2 is FQGTGA. V was shortened by 5 bases and J by 1 base, with 8 bases between the two germline ends. This CDR3 contains 13 residues.